These 14 T cell receptor beta chains share one sample of origin, sequenced in a study of CD8+ T cells in alopecia areata. Following RNA extraction, reverse transcription yielded cDNA that acted as the sequencing template. Clones were read by immunoSEQ multiplex PCR, and TCRdb kept only the in-frame ones, dropping some. The sample consists of 200,000 to 250,000 clones, 35% to 40% of them appearing once. Treatment of the sample: oral pan-JAK inhibitor, 5-10 mg twice daily. Source: CD4+ T cells sorted from blood, taken at approximately week 30, from a patient treated with tofacitinib. The origin of the receptors is a human donor with alopecia areata.

J is TRBJ1-3 and V is TRBV29-1; D is uncertain. The CDR3 contains 11 residues. Trimming stripped 8 bases from V and 0 bases from J, with 5 bases between. Germline CDR1 is SQVTM and CDR2 is ANQGSEA. CDR3 nucleotide sequence: TGCAGCTACACCTCTGGAAACACCATATATTTT. This translates into CSYTSGNTIYF.

This clone was observed a handful of times. DNA for the CDR3: TGTGCCAGCAGCTTAACAGGGGTTGCAGATACGCAGTATTTT. As protein: CASSLTGVADTQYF. The genes are TRBV7-9 and TRBJ2-3; 7 nucleotides match TRBD1. The CDR3 consists of 14 residues. In germline, CDR1 is SEHNR, CDR2 FQNEAQ (reference sequence). V gave up 2 bases and J gave up 4 bases; unmatched junction bases: 3.

V is TRBV5-1 and J is TRBJ2-7; D might be TRBD2 (6 bases). Per the germline V gene, CDR1 is SGHRS and CDR2 is YFSETQ. This CDR3 is built from 13 residues. Between the trimmed V and J ends, which lost 6 bases and 0 bases, there was a span of 10 bases. The CDR3 sequence: CASNPGLSYEQYF. As DNA, the CDR3 is TGCGCCAGCAACCCGGGACTCTCCTACGAGCAGTACTTC. The full variable domain, completed using reference TRBV5-1 and TRBJ2-7, is KAGVTQTPRYLIKTRGQQVTLSCSPISGHRSVSWYQQTPGQGLQFLFEYFSETQRNKGNFPGRFSGRQFSNSRSEMNVSTLELGDSALYLCASNPGLSYEQYFGPGTRLTVT.

Only one count was recorded for this clone. The sample has other DNA sequences that encode this CDR3 too. The chain is built from TRBV6-5 and TRBJ1-1; no clear D gene. Trimming left V 8 bases short and J 0 bases short, with 4 bases between. Germline V gene sequence: CDR1 MNHEY, CDR2 SVGAGI. The CDR3 loop spans 11 amino acids. The CDR3 bases are TGTGCCAGCCGGTTGAACACTGAAGCTTTCTTT. It translates to CASRLNTEAFF.

The chain joins TRBV4-1 to TRBJ2-1, with unresolved D. The CDR3 contains 10 residues. CDR1 and CDR2 (germline): MGHRA, YSYEKL. Trimming removed 1 base from V and 11 bases from J, with 3 bases in between. CDR3 region: CASSQGQQFF. The CDR3 coding sequence is TGCGCCAGCAGCCAAGGCCAGCAGTTCTTC.

This sequence joins TRBV10-1 and TRBJ2-7; possibly TRBD1 for D (7 bases). Germline CDR1 reads WNHNN; CDR2 reads SYGVQD (reference sequence). The CDR3 spans 15 residues. Deletions cut 3 bases from V and 1 base from J, with 13 bases between. This CDR3 is CASSDWRGRSYEQYF. For the CDR3, the DNA is TGCGCCAGCAGTGACTGGAGGGGGCGATCCTACGAGCAGTACTTC.

In this sample, this clone turned up many times. V is TRBV7-9 and J is TRBJ2-1; D remains ambiguous. The germline gives CDR1 SEHNR, CDR2 FQNEAQ (reference sequence). The V end lost 5 bases, the J end lost 8 bases, and 10 bases lay between the germline ends. There are 12 residues in the CDR3. In nucleotides, the CDR3 is TGTGCCAGCAGCCCCAGTGGGGATGAGCAGTTCTTC. It translates to CASSPSGDEQFF.

V usage is TRBV5-6 and J usage is TRBJ1-2; 9 nucleotides line up with TRBD1. V shed 4 bases and J 8 bases; nucleotides not matched to a gene: 6. Germline CDR1 and CDR2: SGHDT and YYEEEE. The CDR3 has 13 residues. CDR3 loop: CASSRDRVSGYTF. DNA for the CDR3: TGTGCCAGCAGCCGGGACAGGGTAAGCGGCTACACCTTC.

V and J are TRBV2 and TRBJ1-2; TRBD1 matches 9 bases. The trim removed 6 bases at V and 5 bases at J, leaving 4 bases unmatched. Looked up from germline, CDR1 is SNHLY and CDR2 is FYNNEI. The CDR3 is 13 residues long. This chain's CDR3 is CASRPGTGYGYTF. The CDR3 DNA is TGTGCCAGCAGGCCCGGGACAGGGTATGGCTACACCTTC.

The chain is built from TRBV7-8 and TRBJ1-1; possible D gene TRBD1, 5 bases. Germline V gene sequence: CDR1 SGHVS, CDR2 FQNEAQ. The CDR3 has 16 amino acids. The V gene lost 4 bases and the J gene lost 5 bases, with 20 bases spanning the gap. CDR3 in DNA: TGTGCCAGCAGCTCGGATCACGGGGGGAAGAGGACTGAAGCTTTCTTT. Amino acids: CASSSDHGGKRTEAFF.

With respect to this clone: One end of the junction varies from germline; a read error may be responsible. The chain couples TRBV7-7 to TRBJ2-2; D gene uncertain. Germline CDR1 reads SSHAT; CDR2 reads FNYEAQ (reference sequence). CDR3 length equals 14 residues. The CDR3 DNA reads as TGTGCTAGCAGCTTATCAGGATACACCGGGGAGCTGTTTTTT. It specifies CASSLSGYTGELFF.

This clone was detected only once. The chain combines TRBV5-1 with TRBJ1-2; possibly TRBD1 for D (5 bases). CDR1 SGHRS and CDR2 YFSETQ come from the germline V gene. The CDR3 is 14 residues long. V was trimmed by 5 bases and J by 3 bases, leaving 14 bases between them. CDR3 coding DNA: TGCGCCAGCAGGATCGGGACGGATGACTATGGCTACACCTTC. Its translation: CASRIGTDDYGYTF. The variable domain in full, completed from reference TRBV5-1 and TRBJ1-2, reads KAGVTQTPRYLIKTRGQQVTLSCSPISGHRSVSWYQQTPGQGLQFLFEYFSETQRNKGNFPGRFSGRQFSNSRSEMNVSTLELGDSALYLCASRIGTDDYGYTFGSGTRLTVV.

The chain combines TRBV5-1 with TRBJ2-3, with 10 bases aligning to TRBD1. CDR1 is SGHRS and CDR2 is YFSETQ in the germline V gene. The ends lost 2 bases at V and 5 bases at J; junction bases unmatched: 2. CDR3 length: 14 residues. This CDR3 is CASSFGQGGDTQYF. In DNA, the CDR3 is TGCGCCAGCAGCTTCGGACAGGGGGGAGATACGCAGTATTTT.

V usage is TRBV30 and J usage is TRBJ2-6; D may be TRBD1 (5 bases). CDR3 length: 15 amino acids. Trimming shortened V by 1 base and J by 3 bases, and 10 bases separated the two germline ends. Germline values: CDR1 GTSNPN, CDR2 SVGIG (reference sequence). The CDR3 region is CAWSEGALGANVLTF. For the CDR3, the DNA is TGTGCCTGGAGTGAAGGGGCGCTTGGGGCCAACGTCCTGACTTTC.